A single sample is the source of the 4 T cell receptor beta chains below, sequenced in a study of shared clonotypes between healthy human individuals. The assay was immunoSEQ multiplex PCR, and TCRdb's table has in-frame clones only and misses some. Of around 510,000 clones detected, around 95% appear once; the ten largest clones hold under 0.065%. Sample: naive CD4+ T cells sorted from blood. Described subset: CD45RA+ positively selected. All receptors come from a woman aged 25 to 39 in good health.

This chain joins TRBV7-8 and TRBJ1-6; maybe TRBD1 (5 bases). The CDR3 has 16 residues. Germline V gene lookup returns CDR1 SGHVS and CDR2 FQNEAQ. Trimming shortened V by 7 bases and J by 6 bases, and 19 bases separated the two germline ends. Here the CDR3 DNA reads TGTGCCAGCACCCTGACGAGGGGTCTCGTTAATTCACCCCTCCACTTT. The encoded protein is CASTLTRGLVNSPLHF.

The chain recombines TRBV5-1 with TRBJ2-2, with 9 bases aligning to TRBD2. Trimming cost V 0 bases and J 4 bases; bases outside gene matches: 4. Germline CDR1 is SGHRS and CDR2 is YFSETQ. The CDR3 is 16 residues long. In DNA, the CDR3 is TGCGCCAGCAGCTTGGGTAGCGGGAGTGGCACCGGGGAGCTGTTTTTT. Protein: CASSLGSGSGTGELFF.

In its sample, this clone was seen once. V usage is TRBV28 and J usage is TRBJ1-3; 7 bases map to TRBD1. This CDR3 has 20 residues. Losses at the gene ends were 4 bases for V and 2 bases for J; bases not matched to a gene: 20. The germline gives CDR1 MDHEN, CDR2 SYDVKM. CDR3: CASSSPPGAGGPWPGNTIYF. The CDR3 DNA reads as TGTGCCAGCAGTTCACCCCCGGGGGCAGGGGGGCCTTGGCCTGGAAACACCATATATTTT.

The chain couples TRBV5-4 to TRBJ2-7; TRBD2 might be the D (6 bases). V lost 4 bases to trimming and J lost 2 bases, with 13 bases between them. The CDR3 length is 14 residues. Per the germline V gene, CDR1 is SGHNT and CDR2 is YYREEE (reference sequence). The CDR3 here is CASSAGPETYEQYF. The CDR3, as DNA: TGTGCCAGCAGCGCGGGACCGGAAACCTACGAGCAGTACTTC.